This T cell receptor beta chain derives from a study of blood T cell repertoires in COVID-19. The length of the CDR3 is 15 residues. Per germline, CDR1 MNHEY and CDR2 SVGAGI. The V gene lost 10 bases and the J gene lost 6 bases, with 23 bases spanning the gap. Only in-frame clones appear in the TCRdb table, and some are missing; sequencing was by immunoSEQ multiplex PCR. The sample has 180,000 or so clones; over 75% are singletons. This receptor was identified in a human donor with active or convalescent COVID-19. The donor label of this sample is uncertain. This chain links TRBV6-5 with TRBJ2-3; D is undetermined. The material sequenced was peripheral blood. CDR3 nucleotide sequence: TGTGCCACCCGACGACAAGTGGGTTCGGCTGATACGCAGTATTTT. Translated, it gives CATRRQVGSADTQYF.